Shown below are 8 T cell receptor beta chains from a single sample sequenced in a study of cytomegalovirus exposure and HLA in healthy donors. The repertoire was sequenced with immunoSEQ multiplex PCR; TCRdb's copy has only in-frame clones and lacks some. The repertoire holds tens of thousands of clones, with about 87% as singletons. Sequenced sample: PBMCs. The receptor set was obtained from a woman younger than 30 in good health and CMV-seropositive.

The chain uses TRBV4-1 and TRBJ2-1, with a weak D call TRBD2 (6 bases). CDR1 is MGHRA and CDR2 is YSYEKL in the germline V gene. V lost 8 bases to trimming and J lost 4 bases, with 18 bases between them. CDR3 length equals 15 residues. CDR3 nucleotide sequence: TGCGCCAGCCCCCTTCCCGGGACTGATTACAATGAGCAGTTCTTC. It codes for CASPLPGTDYNEQFF.

V and J are TRBV4-2 and TRBJ2-7, with 7 bases that match TRBD1. The CDR3 runs to 14 residues. The trim removed 2 bases at V and 2 bases at J, leaving 3 bases unmatched. In germline, CDR1 is LGHNA, CDR2 YNFKEQ. CDR3 sequence: CASSQLTGPYEQYF. The CDR3 DNA reads TGTGCCAGCAGCCAACTGACAGGGCCCTACGAGCAGTACTTC.

As regards this clone: Different DNA sequences within this sample yield the same CDR3. The chain uses TRBV10-2 and TRBJ1-5, with a weak D call TRBD1 (5 bases). Trimming removed 0 bases at V and 1 base at J, with 7 bases between. Germline CDR1 and CDR2: WSHSY and SAAADI. This CDR3 comprises 15 residues. CDR3 bases: TGCGCCAGCAGTGAGTCTGGGGGGAGCAATCAGCCCCAGCATTTT. Protein sequence: CASSESGGSNQPQHF.

The chain links TRBV6-1 to TRBJ2-7; D call uncertain. Germline V gene sequence: CDR1 MNHNS, CDR2 SASEGT. The CDR3 consists of 12 residues. The V and J ends lost 5 bases and 3 bases respectively, with 8 bases between them. CDR3 bases: TGTGCCAGCAGTCTGACTCGCTACGAGCAGTACTTC. It yields the protein CASSLTRYEQYF.

The rearrangement links TRBV11-2 to TRBJ2-5; 8 bases map to TRBD2. V shed 0 bases and J 3 bases; nucleotides not matched to a gene: 3. CDR1 is SGHAT and CDR2 is FQNNGV in the germline V gene. This CDR3 has 15 residues. The CDR3 protein is CASSLEAGGKETQYF. The CDR3 bases are TGTGCCAGCAGCTTAGAGGCGGGGGGCAAAGAGACCCAGTACTTC.

The chain couples TRBV29-1 to TRBJ2-1; D perhaps matches TRBD2 (6 bases). V gave up 1 base and J gave up 2 bases, with 6 bases separating them. The germline CDR1 and CDR2 sequences are SQVTM and ANQGSEA. This CDR3 region has 13 residues. The CDR3 region is CSVEGGAYNEQFF. In DNA, the CDR3 is TGCAGCGTTGAAGGGGGGGCCTACAATGAGCAGTTCTTC.

The CDR3: CASRPVTGRSYEQYF. In nucleotides, the CDR3 is TGTGCCAGCAGGCCCGTGACAGGGCGCTCCTACGAGCAGTACTTC. J is TRBJ2-7 and V is TRBV28, with 7 bases aligning to TRBD1. Trimming cost V 6 bases and J 0 bases; bases outside gene matches: 8. Germline CDR1 is MDHEN and CDR2 is SYDVKM. CDR3 length: 15 residues. Together with reference TRBV28 and TRBJ2-7, the CDR3 gives the full variable domain: DVKVTQSSRYLVKRTGEKVFLECVQDMDHENMFWYRQDPGLGLRLIYFSYDVKMKEKGDIPEGYSVSREKKERFSLILESASTNQTSMYLCASRPVTGRSYEQYFGPGTRLTVT.

The V call is TRBV5-8, the J call TRBJ1-3, with no clear D. This CDR3 comprises 12 residues. Trimming removed 4 bases from V and 4 bases from J, with 6 bases in between. Germline V gives CDR1 SGHTS, CDR2 YDEGEE. CDR3 in DNA: TGTGCCAGCAGCAGAGCGGGAAACACCATATATTTT. Amino acid sequence: CASSRAGNTIYF.